The 28 T cell receptor beta chains below all came from one sample that was sequenced in a study of blood T cell repertoires in COVID-19. Produced via immunoSEQ multiplex PCR; TCRdb's table is partial and in-frame only. This sample has about 68,000 clones, with over 75% found just once. Sequenced material: peripheral blood. Source of these receptors: a man in his fifties with acute or convalescent COVID-19.

This clone occurred once. It is unclear where the CDR3 begins or ends on the DNA, so no DNA is shown, and the CDR3 is as TCRdb lists it. The chain joins TRBV21-1 to TRBJ2-2; no check of the table's D call, TRBD2, against the DNA was made. TRBV21-1 is a listed pseudogene. Counting both end residues, the CDR3 totals 16 amino acids. The CDR3 spells CASSFGGGADTGELFF.

The chain links TRBV24-1 to TRBJ2-1, with 8 bases fitting TRBD1. The CDR3 consists of 13 residues. Unmatched junction bases numbered 7, after V lost 9 bases and J lost 7 bases. The germline V gene has CDR1 KGHDR and CDR2 SFDVKD. The CDR3 DNA follows: TGTGCCACCGGGCAGGGGGCTTTGAATGAGCAGTTCTTC. Protein product: CATGQGALNEQFF.

The CDR3 DNA reads TGTGCCAGCAGCCCCCAACAGGACGGGTATGGCTACACCTTC. Its translation: CASSPQQDGYGYTF. The rearrangement uses TRBV6-6 and TRBJ1-2, with a weak D call TRBD1 (5 bases). The CDR3 has 14 residues. Trimming pared 6 bases from V and 5 bases from J, leaving 16 bases between. Germline V gives CDR1 MNHNY, CDR2 SVGAGI (reference sequence).

The CDR3 coding sequence is TGTGCCAGCAGCTGGGCGGTTATGGAGTGGGGGGGTTACGAGCAGTACTTC. It encodes CASSWAVMEWGGYEQYF. The J gene is TRBJ2-7, the V gene TRBV7-9; 7 bases match TRBD2. This CDR3 has 17 amino acids. V was clipped by 4 bases and J by 4 bases; unmatched bases: 16. The V gene's germline CDR1 is SEHNR and CDR2 FQNEAQ (reference sequence). Drawing the rest from reference TRBV7-9 and TRBJ2-7, the complete variable domain is DTGVSQNPRHKITKRGQNVTFRCDPISEHNRLYWYRQTLGQGPEFLTYFQNEAQLEKSRLLSDRFSAERPKGSFSTLEIQRTEQGDSAMYLCASSWAVMEWGGYEQYFGPGTRLTVT.

The rearrangement joins TRBV2 to TRBJ1-2; D possibly corresponds to TRBD1 (6 bases). CDR1 SNHLY and CDR2 FYNNEI come from the germline V gene. The V and J ends lost 5 bases and 5 bases respectively, with 12 bases between them. The CDR3 consists of 13 residues. DNA of the CDR3: TGTGCCAGCAGTTACAGGGCACCTTATGGCTACACCTTC. Its protein product is CASSYRAPYGYTF.

The CDR3 coding sequence is TGTGCCAGCTCACCCGGGACAGGGGGCTCACCCCTCCACTTT. Residues: CASSPGTGGSPLHF. V gene TRBV18 combines with J gene TRBJ1-6, with 12 positions matching TRBD1. Per germline, CDR1 KGHSH and CDR2 LQKENI. The CDR3 covers 14 residues. Trimming cost V 3 bases and J 10 bases; bases outside gene matches: 1. The entire variable domain, with the rest obtained from reference TRBV18 and TRBJ1-6, is as follows: NAGVMQNPRHLVRRRGQEARLRCSPMKGHSHVYWYRQLPEEGLKFMVYLQKENIIDESGMPKERFSAEFPKEGPSILRIQQVVRGDSAAYFCASSPGTGGSPLHFGNGTRLTVT.

The chain employs TRBV10-2 and TRBJ2-7; the match to TRBD1 covers 8 bases. The CDR3 has 16 residues. V dropped 5 bases and J dropped 1; count of bases not matched to a gene: 10. From germline, CDR1 is WSHSY and CDR2 SAAADI. CDR3: CASSTSGQGWSYEQYV. CDR3 sequence (DNA): TGCGCCAGCAGTACCTCCGGACAGGGTTGGTCCTACGAGCAGTACGTC.

The chain joins TRBV5-8 to TRBJ2-2; 10 bases are shared with TRBD2. Germline trimming cut 4 bases from V and 6 bases from J; bases unmatched to any gene: 3. The germline V gene has CDR1 SGHTS and CDR2 YDEGEE. The CDR3 sequence is 14 residues long. In DNA form, the CDR3 reads TGTGCCAGCAGCCCAGCGGGGGGGGCCGGGGAGCTGTTTTTT. Its protein product is CASSPAGGAGELFF.

This chain joins TRBV5-1 and TRBJ1-6, with a possible D match to TRBD1 (6 bases). V was cut by 4 bases and J by 8 bases, with 16 bases left in between. The CDR3 loop spans 15 amino acids. Germline loops: CDR1 SGHRS, CDR2 YFSETQ. CDR3 DNA sequence: TGCGCCAGCAGCGGGGGACAAACGGCAGATTCACCCCTCCACTTT. Its translation: CASSGGQTADSPLHF.

This chain uses TRBV18 with TRBJ1-2; tentatively, D is TRBD1 (5 bases). Trimming stripped 6 bases from V and 0 bases from J, with 14 bases between. Germline CDR1 is KGHSH and CDR2 is LQKENI. This CDR3 contains 15 residues. The CDR3 sequence is CASSPGADSNYGYTF. The DNA of the CDR3 is TGTGCCAGCTCCCCTGGGGCTGATTCTAACTATGGCTACACCTTC.

The chain links TRBV5-1 to TRBJ2-1, with TRBD2 as a possible D gene (5 bases). Germline assignment: CDR1 SGHRS and CDR2 YFSETQ. CDR3 length: 13 amino acids. Trimming took off 1 base at V and 12 bases at J, with 14 bases between the two ends. The CDR3 nucleotides read TGCGCCAGCAGCTTGAGCTCGGGGTTGCGGCAGTTCTTC. This sequence encodes CASSLSSGLRQFF. Drawing the rest from reference TRBV5-1 and TRBJ2-1, the complete variable domain is KAGVTQTPRYLIKTRGQQVTLSCSPISGHRSVSWYQQTPGQGLQFLFEYFSETQRNKGNFPGRFSGRQFSNSRSEMNVSTLELGDSALYLCASSLSSGLRQFFGPGTRLTVL.

The chain joins TRBV7-6 to TRBJ1-5; 8 bases agree with TRBD1. Trimming at V came to 1 base and at J to 5 bases, leaving 16 bases not matched to a gene. The CDR3 is 19 residues long. Germline assignment: CDR1 SGHVS and CDR2 FNYEAQ. The CDR3 DNA reads TGTGCCAGCAGCTTAGAGTTAACAAACTCCGACAGGGGCCATCAGCCCCAGCATTTT. It encodes CASSLELTNSDRGHQPQHF. Supplemented by reference TRBV7-6 and TRBJ1-5, the full variable domain reads GAGVSQSPRYKVTKRGQDVALRCDPISGHVSLYWYRQALGQGPEFLTYFNYEAQQDKSGLPNDRFSAERPEGSISTLTIQRTEQRDSAMYRCASSLELTNSDRGHQPQHFGDGTRLSIL.

This chain links TRBV28 with TRBJ1-2; 10 nucleotides align to TRBD1. Germline CDR1 and CDR2: MDHEN and SYDVKM. V shed 2 bases and J 6 bases; nucleotides not matched to a gene: 12. The CDR3 sequence is 17 residues long. The CDR3, as DNA: TGTGCCAGCAGTTTAAGGGGAACTGACAGGGGGCGGAATGGCTACACCTTC. It specifies CASSLRGTDRGRNGYTF.

The V and J genes are TRBV29-1 and TRBJ2-5; maybe TRBD2 (6 bases). V was clipped by 3 bases and J by 4 bases, with 15 bases between them. There are 14 residues in the CDR3. Germline lookup yields CDR1 SQVTM and CDR2 ANQGSEA. Written as DNA, the CDR3 is TGCAGCGTTGATGTCGGAGGGCGAAGAGAGACCCAGTACTTC. Its translation: CSVDVGGRRETQYF.

The genes are TRBV4-2 and TRBJ2-7, with 7 bases identical to TRBD1. Germline V gene sequence: CDR1 LGHNA, CDR2 YNFKEQ. The J segment lost 0 bases and the V segment lost 1 base, leaving 9 bases of the junction unmatched. The CDR3 has 17 amino acids. The CDR3 nucleotides are TGTGCCAGCAGCCAAGGAGCAGGGACAGAGAGCTCCTACGAGCAGTACTTC. Amino acids: CASSQGAGTESSYEQYF.

The chain links TRBV2 to TRBJ1-6; D ambiguous. V was clipped by 7 bases and J by 1 base, with 17 bases between them. The CDR3 consists of 17 residues. Germline-derived CDR1 and CDR2 are SNHLY and FYNNEI. As DNA, the CDR3 is TGTGCCAGCAAAGGCACGCGGGAGGGATCCTATAATTCACCCCTCCACTTT. This translates into CASKGTREGSYNSPLHF.

The chain combines TRBV7-7 with TRBJ1-4; the match to TRBD1 covers 12 bases. The CDR3 spans 15 residues. Germline V gives CDR1 SSHAT, CDR2 FNYEAQ (reference sequence). The trim removed 5 bases at V and 8 bases at J, leaving 6 bases unmatched. CDR3 in DNA: TGTGCCAGCAGCCCCGGGACAGGGGGCGACGAAAAACTGTTTTTT. Protein: CASSPGTGGDEKLFF.

This clone occurred a few times. J is TRBJ1-1 and V is TRBV6-5; TRBD1 matches at 8 bases. Germline V gene data show CDR1 as MNHEY and CDR2 as SVGAGI. The CDR3 runs 12 residues. V was pared by 6 bases and J by 5 bases, with 2 bases of the junction left unmatched. The CDR3 protein is CASRRTGTEAFF. The CDR3 DNA reads TGTGCCAGCAGGAGGACAGGGACTGAAGCTTTCTTT.

This clone was counted between two and nine times. This chain joins TRBV4-1 and TRBJ1-4; D is unresolved. CDR3 length: 14 residues. V was pared by 4 bases and J by 4 bases, with 10 bases between. Germline V gene lookup returns CDR1 MGHRA and CDR2 YSYEKL. The CDR3 spells CASSLGPDNEKLFF. As DNA, the CDR3 is TGCGCCAGCAGCCTTGGTCCAGATAATGAAAAACTGTTTTTT.

This sequence joins TRBV7-3 and TRBJ2-1; the D is unclear. V dropped 5 bases and J dropped 3 bases, with 8 bases sitting between them. This CDR3 comprises 13 residues. Germline assignment: CDR1 SGHTA and CDR2 FQGTGA. In nucleotides, the CDR3 is TGTGCCAGCAGCCCCGACAACTACAATGAGCAGTTCTTC. It is translated as CASSPDNYNEQFF.

This rearrangement joins TRBV2 to TRBJ2-7, with D perhaps TRBD2 (7 bases). CDR3 length: 12 amino acids. The ends were cut back, 10 bases at V and 7 bases at J, with 17 bases in the middle. Germline assignment: CDR1 SNHLY and CDR2 FYNNEI. CDR3 in amino acids: CATGRGAWEQYV. CDR3 DNA: TGTGCCACCGGCCGGGGGGCATGGGAGCAGTACGTC.

This chain connects TRBV27 to TRBJ1-3; TRBD1 matches at 10 bases. The V gene's germline CDR1 is MNHEY and CDR2 SMNVEV (reference sequence). J was trimmed by 8 bases and V by 6 bases; bases with no gene match: 7. The CDR3 totals 14 residues. The CDR3 loop reads CASSPSGTGDTIYF. The CDR3, as DNA: TGTGCCAGCAGCCCCTCCGGGACAGGGGACACCATATATTTT.

The chain carries TRBV19 and TRBJ1-2; the match to TRBD1 covers 7 bases. The junction had 10 bases not matched to a gene; V was cut back by 4 bases and J by 5 bases. CDR1 is LNHDA and CDR2 is SQIVND in the germline V gene (reference sequence). The CDR3 totals 15 residues. CDR3 DNA: TGTGCCAGTAGTACCGCCCGGGACAGCCTGTATGGCTACACCTTC. Translating it yields CASSTARDSLYGYTF.

The CDR3 DNA reads as TGTGCCAGCAGTTTATGGAACAGAGAGACCCAGTACTTC. Residues: CASSLWNRETQYF. The V call is TRBV27, the J call TRBJ2-5, with D unclear. Trimming removed 1 base at V and 4 bases at J, with 7 bases between. The CDR3 runs 13 residues. Looked up from germline, CDR1 is MNHEY and CDR2 is SMNVEV (reference sequence).

The rearrangement uses TRBV19 and TRBJ2-6; D might be TRBD2 (6 bases). The V and J ends lost 5 bases and 6 bases respectively, with 20 bases between them. The CDR3 is made up of 17 amino acids. Germline V gives CDR1 LNHDA, CDR2 SQIVND (reference sequence). CDR3: CASSDRDSMTEANVLTF. In nucleotides, the CDR3 is TGTGCCAGTAGTGATAGGGACTCTATGACTGAGGCCAACGTCCTGACTTTC.

The chain employs TRBV11-3 and TRBJ2-7; TRBD1 is a possible D gene (5 bases). The germline V gene has CDR1 SGHNT and CDR2 YENEEA. This CDR3 comprises 16 residues. V gave up 1 base and J gave up 7 bases, with 20 bases separating them. CDR3 protein: CASSLGRTLVFLEQYV. DNA for the CDR3: TGTGCCAGCAGCTTAGGTAGGACATTAGTGTTTCTGGAGCAGTACGTC.

This chain links TRBV10-3 with TRBJ2-1, with 8 bases fitting TRBD2. Germline V gene sequence: CDR1 ENHRY, CDR2 SYGVKD. The CDR3 consists of 13 residues. V trimming: 11 bases; J trimming: 6 bases; junction bases outside the gene matches: 9. The CDR3 here is CASIAGSGNEQFF. In DNA form, the CDR3 reads TGTGCCTCCATAGCGGGGTCAGGCAATGAGCAGTTCTTC.

The gene calls are TRBV10-3 and TRBJ1-2; D may be TRBD1 (6 bases). Germline CDR1 and CDR2: ENHRY and SYGVKD. V lost 8 bases, J lost 7 bases, and 20 bases lay in between. This CDR3 comprises 14 residues. The CDR3 nucleotides are TGTGCCATCGGTATTCCCCAGGGGTTGAGTGGCTACACCTTC. This translates into CAIGIPQGLSGYTF.